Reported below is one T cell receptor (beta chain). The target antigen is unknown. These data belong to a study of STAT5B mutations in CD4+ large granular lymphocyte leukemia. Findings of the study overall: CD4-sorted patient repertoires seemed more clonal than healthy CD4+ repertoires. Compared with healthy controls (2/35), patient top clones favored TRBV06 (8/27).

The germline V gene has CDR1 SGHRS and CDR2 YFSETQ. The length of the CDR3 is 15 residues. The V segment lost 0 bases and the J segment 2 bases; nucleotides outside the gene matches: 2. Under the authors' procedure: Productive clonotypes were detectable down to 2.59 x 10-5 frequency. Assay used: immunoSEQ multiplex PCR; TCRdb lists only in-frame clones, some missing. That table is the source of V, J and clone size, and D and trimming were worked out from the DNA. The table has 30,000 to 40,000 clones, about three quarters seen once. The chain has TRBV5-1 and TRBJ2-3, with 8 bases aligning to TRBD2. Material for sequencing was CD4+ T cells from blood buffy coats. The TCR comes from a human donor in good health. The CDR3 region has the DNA TGCGCCAGCAGCTTGGGCGGGGGGATCACAGATACGCAGTATTTT. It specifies CASSLGGGITDTQYF.